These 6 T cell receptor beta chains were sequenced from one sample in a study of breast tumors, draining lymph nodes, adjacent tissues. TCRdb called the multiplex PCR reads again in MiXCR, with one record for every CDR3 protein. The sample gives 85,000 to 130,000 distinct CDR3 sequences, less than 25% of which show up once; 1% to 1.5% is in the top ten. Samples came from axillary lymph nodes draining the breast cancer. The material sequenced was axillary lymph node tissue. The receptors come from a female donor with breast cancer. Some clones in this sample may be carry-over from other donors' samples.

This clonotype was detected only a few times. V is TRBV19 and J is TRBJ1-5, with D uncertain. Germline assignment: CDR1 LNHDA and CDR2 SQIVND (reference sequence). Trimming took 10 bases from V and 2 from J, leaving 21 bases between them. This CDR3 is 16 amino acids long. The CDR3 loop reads CATQSVGRSGNQPQHF. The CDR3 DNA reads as TGTGCCACCCAATCTGTCGGGCGGAGCGGCAATCAGCCCCAGCATTTT.

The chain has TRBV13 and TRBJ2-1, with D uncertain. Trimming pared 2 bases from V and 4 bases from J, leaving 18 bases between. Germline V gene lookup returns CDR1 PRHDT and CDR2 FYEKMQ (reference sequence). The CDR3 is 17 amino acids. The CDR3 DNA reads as TGTGCCAGCAGCTTATATGAGACCACCCCGGCTTACAATGAGCAGTTCTTC. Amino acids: CASSLYETTPAYNEQFF.

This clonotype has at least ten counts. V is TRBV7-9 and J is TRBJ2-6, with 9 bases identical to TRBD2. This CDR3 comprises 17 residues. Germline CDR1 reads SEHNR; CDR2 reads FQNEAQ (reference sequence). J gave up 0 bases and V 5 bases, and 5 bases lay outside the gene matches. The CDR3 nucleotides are TGTGCCAGCAGCCGCGGGGGGGGGCTCTCTGGGGCCAACGTCCTGACTTTC. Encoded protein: CASSRGGGLSGANVLTF.

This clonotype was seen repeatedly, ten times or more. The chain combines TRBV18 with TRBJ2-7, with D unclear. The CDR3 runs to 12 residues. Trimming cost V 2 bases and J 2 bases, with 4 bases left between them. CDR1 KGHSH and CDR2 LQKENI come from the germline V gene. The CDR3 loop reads CASSPSTYEQYF. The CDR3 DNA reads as TGTGCCAGCTCACCAAGCACCTACGAGCAGTACTTC.

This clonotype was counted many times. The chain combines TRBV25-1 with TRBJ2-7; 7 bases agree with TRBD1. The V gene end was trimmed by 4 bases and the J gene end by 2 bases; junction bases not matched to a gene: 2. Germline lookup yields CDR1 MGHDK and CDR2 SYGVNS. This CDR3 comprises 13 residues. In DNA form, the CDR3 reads TGTGCCAGCAGTGGGGACAGTCCCTACGAGCAGTACTTC. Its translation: CASSGDSPYEQYF.

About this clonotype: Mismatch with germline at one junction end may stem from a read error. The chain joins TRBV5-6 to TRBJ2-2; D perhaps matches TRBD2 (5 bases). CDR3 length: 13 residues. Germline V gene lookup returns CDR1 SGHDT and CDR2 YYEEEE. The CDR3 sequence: CASSPPRTGERFF. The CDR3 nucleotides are TGTGCCAGCAGTCCCCCGCGAACCGGGGAGCGGTTTTTT.